Each of the 26 T cell receptor beta chains below was sequenced from the same sample in a study of cytomegalovirus exposure and HLA in healthy donors. Clones were read by immunoSEQ multiplex PCR, and TCRdb kept only the in-frame ones, dropping some. Of about 300,000 clones listed, around nine tenths were seen once; the top ten hold 0.92%. Sequenced material: PBMCs. These receptor sequences come from a woman aged 18-29 years in good health and CMV-seronegative.

The rearrangement links TRBV5-4 to TRBJ2-6; possibly TRBD1 for D (6 bases). Germline CDR1 and CDR2: SGHNT and YYREEE (reference sequence). Trimming stripped 0 bases from V and 0 bases from J, with 16 bases between. The CDR3 is made up of 19 amino acids. The chain's CDR3 is CASSLAPGVRPSGANVLTF. The DNA of the CDR3 is TGTGCCAGCAGCTTGGCCCCAGGGGTTCGACCCTCTGGGGCCAACGTCCTGACTTTC. The variable domain in full, completed from reference TRBV5-4 and TRBJ2-6, reads ETGVTQSPTHLIKTRGQQVTLRCSSQSGHNTVSWYQQALGQGPQFIFQYYREEENGRGNFPPRFSGLQFPNYSSELNVNALELDDSALYLCASSLAPGVRPSGANVLTFGAGSRLTVL.

The genes are TRBV4-1 and TRBJ2-7, with 8 bases identical to TRBD2. The CDR3 sequence is 15 residues long. Trimming removed 4 bases from V and 4 bases from J; junction bases left unmatched: 9. Per the germline V gene, CDR1 is MGHRA and CDR2 is YSYEKL. CDR3 coding DNA: TGCGCCAGCAGCCGGACGGGCGGGGGGCGATACGAGCAGTACTTC. As protein: CASSRTGGGRYEQYF.

The V call is TRBV6-5, the J call TRBJ2-6; D gene unclear. The CDR3 consists of 15 residues. Germline V gene sequence: CDR1 MNHEY, CDR2 SVGAGI. Trimming stripped 6 bases from V and 2 bases from J, with 11 bases between. The CDR3 nucleotides read TGTGCCAGCAGGATGACAATAACTGGGGCCAACGTCCTGACTTTC. Encoded protein: CASRMTITGANVLTF.

Written as DNA, the CDR3 is TGTGCCAGTAGTAGATTACCGACAGGTGGGAACTATGGCTACACCTTC. This gives the protein CASSRLPTGGNYGYTF. The V and J genes are TRBV19 and TRBJ1-2; D perhaps matches TRBD1 (6 bases). Trimming stripped 4 bases from V and 2 bases from J, with 17 bases between. CDR3 length equals 16 residues. CDR1 is LNHDA, CDR2 SQIVND, per germline (reference sequence).

This clone has just one count. This chain links TRBV5-6 with TRBJ1-1; 8 positions match TRBD1. V gave up 3 bases and J gave up 3 bases; unmatched junction bases: 4. Germline lookup yields CDR1 SGHDT and CDR2 YYEEEE. The CDR3 loop spans 14 amino acids. CDR3 bases: TGTGCCAGCAGCTCGACAGGGGTGGACACTGAAGCTTTCTTT. The encoded protein is CASSSTGVDTEAFF.

The chain joins TRBV4-1 to TRBJ2-5, with D possibly matching TRBD1 (6 bases). This CDR3 is 14 amino acids long. V shed 2 bases and J shed 4 bases, with 11 bases lying between them. Looked up from germline, CDR1 is MGHRA and CDR2 is YSYEKL. The CDR3 spells CASSQSGVRETQYF. The CDR3 DNA sequence: TGCGCCAGCAGCCAATCAGGGGTCCGAGAGACCCAGTACTTC.

V is TRBV9 and J is TRBJ2-7; 10 bases agree with TRBD2. This CDR3 has 15 amino acids. V gave up 4 bases and J gave up 5 bases; unmatched junction bases: 9. Germline CDR1 SGDLS, CDR2 YYNGEE. Written as DNA, the CDR3 is TGTGCCAGCAGCCCAGCGGGGACTAGCGCCCACGAGCAGTACTTC. Translating it yields CASSPAGTSAHEQYF. Looking up the rest from reference TRBV9 and TRBJ2-7 gives the full variable domain: DSGVTQTPKHLITATGQRVTLRCSPRSGDLSVYWYQQSLDQGLQFLIQYYNGEERAKGNILERFSAQQFPDLHSELNLSSLELGDSALYFCASSPAGTSAHEQYFGPGTRLTVT.

V gene TRBV5-1 combines with J gene TRBJ2-5, with 8 bases lining up with TRBD2. The CDR3 spans 15 residues. The trim removed 1 base at V and 5 bases at J, leaving 7 bases unmatched. Looked up from germline, CDR1 is SGHRS and CDR2 is YFSETQ. DNA for the CDR3: TGCGCCAGCAGCTTGACCAGCGGGAGATCGGAGACCCAGTACTTC. Encoded protein: CASSLTSGRSETQYF.

The J gene is TRBJ2-7, the V gene TRBV27, with a tentative D call TRBD2 (5 bases). With 4 bases removed from V and 3 bases from J, the gap between germline ends came to 10 bases. CDR3 length equals 13 residues. Germline V gene sequence: CDR1 MNHEY, CDR2 SMNVEV (reference sequence). CDR3 region: CASSSSPSYEQYF. CDR3 bases: TGTGCCAGCAGTTCTAGCCCTAGCTACGAGCAGTACTTC.

The rearrangement uses TRBV27 and TRBJ1-6, with TRBD1 matching over 11 bases. With V trimmed by 5 bases and J by 7 bases, 7 bases remained unmatched. Germline CDR1 is MNHEY and CDR2 is SMNVEV (reference sequence). The CDR3 consists of 16 residues. The CDR3 DNA reads as TGTGCCAGCAGTATAGCCGGGACAGGGGGAAATTCACCCCTCCACTTT. Translation: CASSIAGTGGNSPLHF.

The chain combines TRBV9 with TRBJ2-1; 10 bases are a match to TRBD1. The CDR3 totals 15 residues. Germline CDR1 SGDLS, CDR2 YYNGEE. V shed 0 bases, J shed 5 bases, and the junction held 2 bases outside the gene matches. CDR3 coding DNA: TGTGCCAGCAGCGTAGTGGGACAGGGGAACAATGAGCAGTTCTTC. Its translation: CASSVVGQGNNEQFF.

The genes are TRBV27 and TRBJ2-2; weak D call: TRBD1 (5 bases). The V gene lost 5 bases and the J gene lost 3 bases, with 22 bases spanning the gap. CDR3 length: 18 amino acids. Germline loops: CDR1 MNHEY, CDR2 SMNVEV (reference sequence). CDR3 protein: CASSPAGPLTLDTGELFF. As DNA, the CDR3 is TGTGCCAGCAGTCCGGCAGGGCCACTCACACTTGACACCGGGGAGCTGTTTTTT.

J is TRBJ1-1 and V is TRBV28; possibly TRBD1 for D (6 bases). Trimming removed 7 bases from V and 1 base from J, with 16 bases in between. Germline CDR1 MDHEN, CDR2 SYDVKM. This CDR3 comprises 15 residues. The CDR3 protein is CASIGLGQQNTEAFF. The CDR3 coding sequence is TGTGCCAGCATTGGCCTCGGACAGCAGAACACTGAAGCTTTCTTT.

Turning to this clone: Other DNA sequences within the sample encode an identical CDR3. This chain uses TRBV5-1 with TRBJ1-5; 7 nucleotides agree with TRBD1. Germline lookup yields CDR1 SGHRS and CDR2 YFSETQ. Trimming at V came to 0 bases and at J to 0 bases, leaving 0 bases not matched to a gene. This CDR3 region has 15 residues. This chain's CDR3 is CASSLGQGSNQPQHF. In nucleotides, the CDR3 is TGCGCCAGCAGCTTGGGACAGGGTAGCAATCAGCCCCAGCATTTT.

The rearrangement uses TRBV5-1 and TRBJ1-4, with a possible D match to TRBD1 (6 bases). V shed 4 bases and J shed 3 bases, with 16 bases lying between them. Per the germline V gene, CDR1 is SGHRS and CDR2 is YFSETQ. The CDR3 loop spans 16 amino acids. Written as DNA, the CDR3 is TGCGCCAGCAGCCCGAACCGGGGGGCGGCTAATGAAAAACTGTTTTTT. It specifies CASSPNRGAANEKLFF.

This clone was seen just once. The rearrangement joins TRBV19 to TRBJ1-3, with a weak D call TRBD1 (5 bases). The CDR3 consists of 14 residues. CDR1 and CDR2 (germline): LNHDA, SQIVND (reference sequence). V was trimmed by 7 bases and J by 4 bases, leaving 14 bases between them. The CDR3 DNA is TGTGCCAGTACCTCGGGGGGGATAGGAAACACCATATATTTT. This gives the protein CASTSGGIGNTIYF.

V is TRBV5-1 and J is TRBJ1-1; no clear D gene. Germline V gene lookup returns CDR1 SGHRS and CDR2 YFSETQ. Trimming cost V 0 bases and J 0 bases, with 9 bases left between them. The CDR3 is 15 amino acids. The CDR3 DNA sequence: TGCGCCAGCAGCTTGGCCACAGAATTGAACACTGAAGCTTTCTTT. It codes for CASSLATELNTEAFF.

In this sample, this clone turned up once. The chain couples TRBV5-1 to TRBJ1-1; D might be TRBD1 (6 bases). Per germline, CDR1 SGHRS and CDR2 YFSETQ. V lost 0 bases and J lost 8, with 20 bases in between. The length of the CDR3 is 16 residues. This chain's CDR3 is CASSLAGGPTAPEAFF. The CDR3 nucleotides are TGCGCCAGCAGCTTGGCTGGGGGCCCCACCGCCCCCGAAGCTTTCTTT.

This chain connects TRBV6-5 to TRBJ2-7, with 7 nucleotides matching TRBD1. The J segment lost 6 bases and the V segment lost 6 bases, leaving 11 bases of the junction unmatched. Germline V gives CDR1 MNHEY, CDR2 SVGAGI. The CDR3 covers 14 residues. CDR3 DNA: TGTGCCAGCAGACTCGGACAGGCGTGGGGCGAGCAGTACTTC. Its protein is CASRLGQAWGEQYF.

As regards this clone: One junction end does not reproduce the germline sequence, and a read error may be involved. V gene TRBV7-7 combines with J gene TRBJ2-5; maybe TRBD1 (5 bases). The germline CDR1 and CDR2 sequences are SSHAT and FNYEAQ (reference sequence). This CDR3 comprises 15 residues. The CDR3 region is CASSLAGRVTETQYF. DNA of the CDR3: TGTGCTAGCAGCTTAGCCGGCAGGGTAACGGAGACCCAGTACTTC. The full variable domain, its missing parts supplied by reference TRBV7-7 and TRBJ2-5, is GAGVSQSPRYKVTKRGQDVTLRCDPISSHATLYWYQQALGQGPEFLTYFNYEAQPDKSGLPSDRFSAERPEGSISTLTIQRTEQRDSAMYRCASSLAGRVTETQYFGPGTRLLVL.

This clone was seen a single time. This chain joins TRBV28 and TRBJ1-1; unclear D gene. The CDR3 covers 13 residues. Germline CDR1 is MDHEN and CDR2 is SYDVKM. V was shortened by 1 base and J by 11 bases, with 14 bases between the two germline ends. CDR3 residues: CASSLSVSVWAFF. DNA for the CDR3: TGTGCCAGCAGTTTATCCGTCTCGGTTTGGGCTTTCTTT.

This clone showed up just once. V gene TRBV28 combines with J gene TRBJ2-5, with D maybe TRBD1 (5 bases). Germline CDR1 MDHEN, CDR2 SYDVKM. Trimming shortened V by 3 bases and J by 6 bases, and 17 bases separated the two germline ends. The CDR3 length is 15 residues. The CDR3 nucleotides are TGTGCCAGCAGTTTTGGGGCATCAGGCATACAGACCCAGTACTTC. Residues: CASSFGASGIQTQYF.

The chain joins TRBV6-5 to TRBJ2-5; a possible D gene is TRBD2 (5 bases). Germline V gene sequence: CDR1 MNHEY, CDR2 SVGAGI. With 5 bases removed from V and 7 bases from J, the gap between germline ends came to 8 bases. The CDR3 totals 11 residues. Here the CDR3 DNA reads TGTGCCAGCAGTGAGGGTCCGACCCAGTACTTC. Its translation is CASSEGPTQYF.

The chain is built from TRBV5-4 and TRBJ2-3, with 10 nucleotides matching TRBD2. Germline V gene lookup returns CDR1 SGHNT and CDR2 YYREEE (reference sequence). The trim removed 4 bases at V and 1 base at J, leaving 3 bases unmatched. The CDR3 loop spans 15 amino acids. The CDR3 reads CASSGSGRGTDTQYF. As DNA, the CDR3 is TGTGCCAGCAGCGGAAGCGGGAGGGGCACAGATACGCAGTATTTT.

The table lists this clone with a count of one. The chain links TRBV5-1 to TRBJ2-1; TRBD2 agrees at 10 bases. This CDR3 contains 15 residues. Germline CDR1 is SGHRS and CDR2 is YFSETQ. After removal of 5 bases from V and 0 bases from J, the junction contained 2 bases not matched to a gene. The CDR3 bases are TGCGCCAGCAGATTAGCGGGAGGCTCCTACAATGAGCAGTTCTTC. Protein sequence: CASRLAGGSYNEQFF. Based on the CDR3 plus reference TRBV5-1 and TRBJ2-1, the full variable domain is KAGVTQTPRYLIKTRGQQVTLSCSPISGHRSVSWYQQTPGQGLQFLFEYFSETQRNKGNFPGRFSGRQFSNSRSEMNVSTLELGDSALYLCASRLAGGSYNEQFFGPGTRLTVL.

The table lists this clone with a count of one. This chain connects TRBV5-1 to TRBJ1-3, with D possibly being TRBD1 (5 bases). The CDR3 covers 16 residues. Trimming pared 0 bases from V and 1 base from J, leaving 11 bases between. Germline V lookup: CDR1 SGHRS, CDR2 YFSETQ. In DNA, the CDR3 is TGCGCCAGCAGCTTGGGCGCCGGGGGGTCTGGAAACACCATATATTTT. Protein: CASSLGAGGSGNTIYF.